Sequencing of this T cell receptor beta chain was carried out in a study of T-cell memory formation after mild COVID-19. With 3 bases removed from V and 10 bases from J, the gap between germline ends came to 11 bases. Per the germline V gene, CDR1 is SGHRS and CDR2 is YFSETQ. The CDR3 spans 12 residues. TCRdb called the 5' RACE reads again in MiXCR, with one record for every CDR3 protein. Here the sample spans about 130,000 distinct CDR3 sequences, 5% to 6.5% being singletons. The sample comprised PBMCs or a T cell subset sorted from them (not recorded which). The gene calls are TRBV5-1 and TRBJ2-1, with D uncertain. This receptor was taken from an adult woman who had mild COVID-19 (a few samples of this study predate the infection). Cell type and time point are not known. The CDR3 loop is CASSSGVKEQFF. In nucleotides, the CDR3 is TGCGCCAGCAGCTCCGGTGTGAAAGAGCAGTTCTTC.